This TCR beta chain came from a study of T cells in Graves' hyperthyroidism and ophthalmopathy. The investigators amplified TCR beta CDR3 regions from RNA transcripts. First-round RT-PCR of the TCR CDR3 relied on the HTBI primer set. A single record per CDR3 protein comes from TCRdb applying MiXCR to the multiplex PCR reads. The top ten hold under 20% of the sample, which has 550,000 to 700,000 distinct CDR3 sequences, about half seen once. The CDR3 is 15 residues long. Trimming removed 1 base at V and 5 bases at J, with 11 bases between. Germline lookup yields CDR1 LGHNA and CDR2 YNFKEQ. Ten or more counts support this clonotype.

The V and J genes are TRBV4-2 and TRBJ2-2, with unresolved D. The clonotype comes from an adult woman with Graves' disease, either hyperthyroidism or ophthalmopathy (not recorded which). The specimen sequenced was peripheral blood or thyroid tissue (not recorded which). DNA for the CDR3: TGTGCCAGCAGCCAAGCCCAAGGGAAGACCGGGGAGCTGTTTTTT. This translates into CASSQAQGKTGELFF.